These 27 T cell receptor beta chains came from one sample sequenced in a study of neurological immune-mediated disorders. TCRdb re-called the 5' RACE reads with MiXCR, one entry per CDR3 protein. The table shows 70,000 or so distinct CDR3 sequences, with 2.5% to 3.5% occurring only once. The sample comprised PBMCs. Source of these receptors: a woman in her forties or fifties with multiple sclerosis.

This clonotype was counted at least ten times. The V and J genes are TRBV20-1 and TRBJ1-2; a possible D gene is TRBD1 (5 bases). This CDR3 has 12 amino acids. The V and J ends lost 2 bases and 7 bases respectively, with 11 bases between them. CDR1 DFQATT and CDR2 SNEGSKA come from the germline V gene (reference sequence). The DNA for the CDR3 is TGCAGTGCTAGATGGGGGGGTTTTGGCTACACCTTC. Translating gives CSARWGGFGYTF.

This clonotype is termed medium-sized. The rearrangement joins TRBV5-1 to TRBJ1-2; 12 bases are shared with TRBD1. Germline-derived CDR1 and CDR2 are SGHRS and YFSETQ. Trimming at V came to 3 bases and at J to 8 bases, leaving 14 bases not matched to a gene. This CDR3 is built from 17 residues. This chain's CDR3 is CASSSIRDRGRLGGYTF. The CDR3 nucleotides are TGCGCCAGCAGCTCAATCCGGGACAGGGGGCGCCTGGGGGGCTACACCTTC.

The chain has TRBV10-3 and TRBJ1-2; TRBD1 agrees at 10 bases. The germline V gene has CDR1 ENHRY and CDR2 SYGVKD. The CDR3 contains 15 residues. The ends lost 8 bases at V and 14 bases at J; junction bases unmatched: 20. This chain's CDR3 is CAISPTGGSPYGLTF. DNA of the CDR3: TGTGCCATCTCTCCGACAGGGGGCTCCCCCTATGGCTTAACCTTC.

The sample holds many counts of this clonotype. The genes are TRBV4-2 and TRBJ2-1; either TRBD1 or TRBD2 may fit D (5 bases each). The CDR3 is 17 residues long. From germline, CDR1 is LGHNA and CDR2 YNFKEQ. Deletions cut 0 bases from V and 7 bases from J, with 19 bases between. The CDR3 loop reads CASSQEGVGPSGNEQFF. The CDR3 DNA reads TGTGCCAGCAGCCAAGAGGGCGTGGGACCCTCGGGGAATGAGCAGTTCTTC.

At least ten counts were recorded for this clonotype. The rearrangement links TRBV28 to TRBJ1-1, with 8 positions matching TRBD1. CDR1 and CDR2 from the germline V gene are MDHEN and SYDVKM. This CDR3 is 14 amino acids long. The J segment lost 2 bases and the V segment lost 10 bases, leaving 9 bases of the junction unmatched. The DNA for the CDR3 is TGTGCCACCAGACAGGGGACTTCCAACACTGAAGCTTTCTTT. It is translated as CATRQGTSNTEAFF.

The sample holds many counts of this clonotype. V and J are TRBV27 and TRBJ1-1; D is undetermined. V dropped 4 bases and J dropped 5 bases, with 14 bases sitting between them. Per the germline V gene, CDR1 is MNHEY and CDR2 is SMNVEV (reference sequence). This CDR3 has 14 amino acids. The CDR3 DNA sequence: TGTGCCAGCAGTTCCGGGCGGGGAAGGACTGAAGCTTTCTTT. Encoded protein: CASSSGRGRTEAFF.

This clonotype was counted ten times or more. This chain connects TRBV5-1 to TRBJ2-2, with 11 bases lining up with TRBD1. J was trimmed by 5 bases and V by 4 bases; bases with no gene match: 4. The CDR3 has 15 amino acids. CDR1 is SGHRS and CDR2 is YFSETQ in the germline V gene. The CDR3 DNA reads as TGCGCCAGCAGCCAGGGACAGGGGGATACCGGGGAGCTGTTTTTT. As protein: CASSQGQGDTGELFF. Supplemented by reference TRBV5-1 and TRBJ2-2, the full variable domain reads KAGVTQTPRYLIKTRGQQVTLSCSPISGHRSVSWYQQTPGQGLQFLFEYFSETQRNKGNFPGRFSGRQFSNSRSEMNVSTLELGDSALYLCASSQGQGDTGELFFGEGSRLTVL.

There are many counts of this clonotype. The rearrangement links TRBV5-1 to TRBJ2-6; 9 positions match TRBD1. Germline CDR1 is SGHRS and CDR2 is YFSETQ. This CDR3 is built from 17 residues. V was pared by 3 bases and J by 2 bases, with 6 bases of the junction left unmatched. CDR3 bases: TGCGCCAGCAGCTCAGGACAGGGGCCCCCTGGGGCCAACGTCCTGACTTTC. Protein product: CASSSGQGPPGANVLTF.

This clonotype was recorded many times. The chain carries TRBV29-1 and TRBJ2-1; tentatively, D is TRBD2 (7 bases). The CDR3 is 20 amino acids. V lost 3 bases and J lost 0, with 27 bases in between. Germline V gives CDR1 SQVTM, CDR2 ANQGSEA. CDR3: CSVETLVGISGEGSYNEQFF. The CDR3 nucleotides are TGCAGCGTTGAGACTTTGGTCGGGATTTCAGGGGAGGGCTCCTACAATGAGCAGTTCTTC.

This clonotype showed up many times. For the CDR3, the DNA is TGTGCCAGCAGTCCCCTGGGGACTAGCAGATTCACAGATACGCAGTATTTT. It specifies CASSPLGTSRFTDTQYF. The chain uses TRBV27 and TRBJ2-3; 9 bases are a match to TRBD2. V was pared by 5 bases and J by 2 bases, with 11 bases of the junction left unmatched. Germline lookup yields CDR1 MNHEY and CDR2 SMNVEV (reference sequence). CDR3 size: 17 residues.

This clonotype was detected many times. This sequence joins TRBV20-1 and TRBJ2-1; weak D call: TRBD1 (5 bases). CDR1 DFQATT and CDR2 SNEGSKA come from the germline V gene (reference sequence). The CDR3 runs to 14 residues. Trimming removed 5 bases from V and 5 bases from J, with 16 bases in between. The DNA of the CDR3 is TGCAGTGCTGCTACCTCCACAGGTCACAATGAGCAGTTCTTC. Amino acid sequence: CSAATSTGHNEQFF.

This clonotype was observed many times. The CDR3, as DNA: TGTGCCAGCGGAGGAGGGGTTTATAATTCACCCCTCCACTTT. Translated: CASGGGVYNSPLHF. The rearrangement joins TRBV12-3 or TRBV12-4 to TRBJ1-6, with D perhaps matching TRBD1 (5 bases). CDR3 size: 14 residues. Trimming cost V 8 bases and J 4 bases, with 12 bases left between them.

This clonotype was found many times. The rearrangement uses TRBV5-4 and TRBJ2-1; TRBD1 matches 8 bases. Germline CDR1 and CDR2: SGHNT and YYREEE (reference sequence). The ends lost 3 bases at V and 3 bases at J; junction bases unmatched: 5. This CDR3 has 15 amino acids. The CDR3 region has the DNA TGTGCCAGCAGCTCCCGGGACAGGAGCTACAATGAGCAGTTCTTC. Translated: CASSSRDRSYNEQFF.

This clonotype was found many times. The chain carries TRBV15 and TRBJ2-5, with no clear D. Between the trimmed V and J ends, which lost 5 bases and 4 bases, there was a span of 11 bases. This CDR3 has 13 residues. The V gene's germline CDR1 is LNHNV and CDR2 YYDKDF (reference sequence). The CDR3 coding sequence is TGTGCCACCAGCTGGGGTATGGGAGAGACCCAGTACTTC. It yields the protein CATSWGMGETQYF.

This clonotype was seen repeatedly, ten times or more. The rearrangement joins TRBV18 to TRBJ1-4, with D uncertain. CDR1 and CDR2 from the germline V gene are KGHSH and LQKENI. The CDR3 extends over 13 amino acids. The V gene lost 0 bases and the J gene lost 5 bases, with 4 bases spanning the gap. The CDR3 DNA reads TGTGCCAGCTCACCACCCGGGAATGAAAAACTGTTTTTT. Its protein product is CASSPPGNEKLFF.

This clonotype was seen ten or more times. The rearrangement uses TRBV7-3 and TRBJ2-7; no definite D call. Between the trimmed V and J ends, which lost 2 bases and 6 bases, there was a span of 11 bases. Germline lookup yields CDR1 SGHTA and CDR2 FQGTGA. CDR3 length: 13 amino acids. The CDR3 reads CASSLGTFREQYF. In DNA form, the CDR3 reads TGTGCCAGCAGCTTAGGCACGTTCCGCGAGCAGTACTTC.

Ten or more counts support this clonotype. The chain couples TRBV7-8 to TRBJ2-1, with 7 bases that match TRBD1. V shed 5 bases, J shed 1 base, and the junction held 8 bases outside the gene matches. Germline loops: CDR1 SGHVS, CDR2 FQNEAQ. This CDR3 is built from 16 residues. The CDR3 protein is CASSRYTGVSYNEQFF. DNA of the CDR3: TGTGCCAGCAGCCGATACACAGGGGTTTCCTACAATGAGCAGTTCTTC.

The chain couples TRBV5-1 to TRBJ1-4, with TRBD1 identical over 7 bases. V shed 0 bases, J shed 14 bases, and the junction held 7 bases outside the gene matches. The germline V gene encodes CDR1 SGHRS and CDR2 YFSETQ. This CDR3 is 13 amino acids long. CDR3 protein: CASSLEGTVRLFF. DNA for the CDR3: TGCGCCAGCAGCTTGGAGGGGACAGTACGTCTGTTTTTT.

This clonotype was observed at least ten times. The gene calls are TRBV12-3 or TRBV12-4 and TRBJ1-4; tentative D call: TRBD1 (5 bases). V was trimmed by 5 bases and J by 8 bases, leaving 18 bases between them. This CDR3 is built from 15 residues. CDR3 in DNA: TGTGCCAGCAGTCTAGAGGGGACCACGGGCGAAAAACTGTTTTTT. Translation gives CASSLEGTTGEKLFF.

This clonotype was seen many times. The CDR3 loop is CASSSGTKITGELFF. As DNA, the CDR3 is TGCGCCAGCAGCTCCGGGACTAAGATCACCGGGGAGCTGTTTTTT. V and J are TRBV5-1 and TRBJ2-2; 7 bases are shared with TRBD2. The CDR3 totals 15 residues. Germline CDR1 SGHRS, CDR2 YFSETQ. Trimming cost V 3 bases and J 4 bases; bases outside gene matches: 6.

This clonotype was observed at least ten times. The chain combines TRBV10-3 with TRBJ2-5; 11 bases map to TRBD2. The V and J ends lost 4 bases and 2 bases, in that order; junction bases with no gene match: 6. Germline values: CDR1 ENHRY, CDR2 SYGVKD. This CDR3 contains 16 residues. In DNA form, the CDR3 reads TGTGCCATCAGTGTGGCTAGCGGGAGGCCGCAAGAGACCCAGTACTTC. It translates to CAISVASGRPQETQYF.

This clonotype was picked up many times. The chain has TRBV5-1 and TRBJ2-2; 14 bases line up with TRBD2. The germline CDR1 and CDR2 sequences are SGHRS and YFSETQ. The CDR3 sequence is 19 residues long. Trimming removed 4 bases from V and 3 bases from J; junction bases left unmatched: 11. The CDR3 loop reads CASSRWTSGGTGYTGELFF. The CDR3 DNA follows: TGCGCCAGCAGCCGATGGACTAGCGGGGGGACGGGGTACACCGGGGAGCTGTTTTTT.

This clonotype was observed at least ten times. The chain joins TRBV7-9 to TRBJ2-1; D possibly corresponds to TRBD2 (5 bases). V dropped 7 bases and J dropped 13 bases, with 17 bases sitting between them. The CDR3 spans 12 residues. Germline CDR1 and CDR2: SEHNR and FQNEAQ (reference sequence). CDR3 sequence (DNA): TGTGCCAGCACCCCGGAGGCAAGTGAACAGTTCTTC. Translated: CASTPEASEQFF.

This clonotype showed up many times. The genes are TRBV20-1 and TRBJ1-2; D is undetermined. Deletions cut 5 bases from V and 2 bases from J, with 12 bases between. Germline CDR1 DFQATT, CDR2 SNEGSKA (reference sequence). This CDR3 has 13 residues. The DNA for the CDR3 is TGCAGTGCTCCGGTATATCGGAACTATGGCTACACCTTC. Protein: CSAPVYRNYGYTF.

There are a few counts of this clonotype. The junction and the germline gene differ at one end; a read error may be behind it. CDR3 residues: CDSSLSYEQYF. DNA of the CDR3: TGTGACAGCAGCCTTTCCTACGAGCAGTACTTC. The V call is TRBV6-2 or TRBV6-3, the J call TRBJ2-7; D unclear. The CDR3 extends over 11 amino acids. The germline gives CDR1 MNHEY, CDR2 SVGEGT.

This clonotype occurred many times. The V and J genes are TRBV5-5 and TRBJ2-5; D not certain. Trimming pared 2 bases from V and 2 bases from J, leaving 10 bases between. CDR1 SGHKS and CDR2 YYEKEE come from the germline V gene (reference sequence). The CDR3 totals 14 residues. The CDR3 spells CASSFGWEQETQYF. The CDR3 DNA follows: TGTGCCAGCAGCTTTGGCTGGGAACAAGAGACCCAGTACTTC.

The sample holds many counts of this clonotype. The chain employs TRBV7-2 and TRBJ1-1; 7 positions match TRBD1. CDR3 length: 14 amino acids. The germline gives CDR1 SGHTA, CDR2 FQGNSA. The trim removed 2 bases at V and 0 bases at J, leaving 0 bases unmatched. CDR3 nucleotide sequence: TGTGCCAGCAGCTTAACAGGGGTGAACACTGAAGCTTTCTTT. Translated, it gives CASSLTGVNTEAFF.